This T cell receptor (beta chain) was captured in a study of cytomegalovirus exposure and HLA in healthy donors (dated by TCRdb to about 2017). General notes on the study: An earlier analysis of approximately 640 of the donors reported about 250 Gb of sequence data and about 100 million unique TCR beta sequences from about 200 million T cells. Roughly 5 DR-DQ haplotypes were treated as single units for association and clustering because of strong linkage in the cohort. An earlier analysis of some 500 of the donors applied high-throughput TCR beta sequencing to assess whether each TCR beta V gene segment acted as functional or pseudogenic. In a later genetic analysis, genome-wide SNP genotypes for about 55% of the roughly 700 donors were used, and that subset was treated as a discovery cohort. Among 300 to 500 genotyped donors of the cohort, an average of around 220,000 unique TCR beta nucleotide sequences was sequenced per donor, of which 15% to 20% were non-productive. Typing coverage varied by locus: roughly 629-630 donors for A, B, C, DRB1 and DQB1; roughly 510 for DQA1; 600 to 610 for DPA1; around 490 for DPB1. Rather than using new phenotypic data, the later analysis identified candidate immune exposures from TCR beta sequences and from how often those sequences occurred across donors. The study aimed to test whether cataloging public T cell receptors could reveal signatures of past pathogen exposure. Class I and class II HLA loci were covered by the typing at four-digit resolution. To predict cytomegalovirus infection status, the study brought together high-throughput TCR immunosequencing, statistical association of individual TCRs with disease status, and machine learning. To study patterns of TCR occurrence, a later analysis re-analyzed previously published TCR beta repertoires from 666 donors and added high-resolution HLA genotyping. An early release covering roughly 580 HLA-typed donors comprised about 310 gigabases of sequencing data and 85 million or so unique TCR sequences. Of the roughly 400 genotyped donors, around 81% fell in the genetic ancestry cluster associated with self-reported Caucasian donors. The T cell repertoires of 670 or so subjects were profiled by immunosequencing and related to cytomegalovirus serostatus. A separate validation cohort of 90 to 150 different subjects was used in addition to the roughly 720-subject first cohort. Donor age, sex, ethnicity and CMV serostatus were collected together with the repertoire data. Every discovery cohort repertoire had been produced on one sequencing platform.

Library generation was performed with the immunoSEQ multiplex PCR assay. For the multiplex PCR, a mixture combining 60 forward primers for TCR Vbeta segments and 13 reverse primers for TCR Jbeta segments was used. The CDR3 region of rearranged TCR beta genes was amplified from genomic DNA with a multiplex PCR assay. The Illumina HiSeq System was used to sequence the amplified TCR beta libraries as 87-base-pair reads. The authors' analysis ran thus. A later analysis counted around 72 million unique TCR beta chains across the 666 repertoires, and 9.5 million to 11 million of these chains were shared by at least two donors. A nearest-neighbor algorithm error-corrected the raw reads and collapsed the reads into unique sequences, merging closely related sequences to remove PCR and sequencing errors. To assign V, D and J gene segments, CDR3 sequences were aligned to IMGT reference sequences. Each retained sequence needed at least a six-nucleotide match to both a V gene segment and a J gene segment. A rearrangement counted as productive if the CDR3 had no stop codons and remained in frame with V and J, and every other rearrangement counted as non-productive. CDR3 was defined according to IMGT convention as the region running from the second conserved V-encoded cysteine to the conserved J-encoded phenylalanine. Sequences without an unambiguous match to a single V gene segment were excluded from the earlier analysis of 450 to 750 of the donors. An earlier analysis of around 600 of the donors classified V segments as functional when productive rearrangements were above 56.7% and as segregating when the standard deviation between donors was above 5%. To diagnose cytomegalovirus status from the catalog of TCR beta chain sequences, a statistical classification framework was built. In a later analysis, TCR nucleotide sequences were compared against IMGT/GENE-DB human TR gene sequences so that V and J genes could be assigned. A later analysis assigned CDR3 sequences and most-parsimonious VDJ recombination scenarios with the TCRdist pipeline. In a later analysis, every TCR beta chain was defined by the combination of its CDR3 amino acid sequence and its V-gene family, and reads without a unique V-gene family were dropped. A later analysis removed 592 highly shared, low-generation-probability nucleotide sequences to deal with suspected cross-contamination and a sequencing artifact. In a later analysis, a clonal expansion index for each public chain was calculated from normalized within-repertoire ranks of inferred template counts. Generation probabilities in a later analysis came from a VDJ recombination model fitted to out-of-frame rearrangements, and those results were checked against IGoR. A later analysis scored TCR-TCR, TCR-HLA and TCR-CMV co-occurrence with hypergeometric tests, applying a repertoire-size bias correction to TCR pairs. In a later analysis, false discovery rates were estimated by permuting HLA or CMV assignments 20 times. In a later analysis, co-occurring TCRs were grouped using DBSCAN, and TCRdist sequence similarity was added for clustering within HLA-allele-positive subsets. For co-occurrence clustering, repertoires with fewer than 30,000 or more than 120,000 public chains were excluded, along with five or six repertoires with anomalous nucleotide sharing. TCRdb provides this immuneACCESS table in a form limited to in-frame rearrangements. Some clones are lacking; in checked studies, under half of them reflect an unresolved V gene, and why the rest are absent is not known. The V and J calls and clone size come from that table; D and trimming were worked out from the DNA. Counted in this sample were roughly 130,000 clones; less than 80% of them appeared once. Of the sample, 6% to 8% is held by the ten largest clones.

Regarding this clone: Its antigen is unknown. Base qualities are missing; no much larger clone stands one base away.

The CDR3 starts with the cysteine, ends with the phenylalanine, and has 11 residues. The CDR3 DNA has 33 bases and is translated from base 1. V lost 6 bases and J lost 5 bases; the stretch between them is 7 bases long. CDR1 LNHDA and CDR2 SQIVND are derived from the germline V gene (reference sequence). Points the paper makes about the study in general: Most TCR sequences were seen in very few donors, while some public TCRs were found in many individuals. A further reported finding was that TCR beta sequences accurately predicted the HLA-A and HLA-B alleles for most subjects in the first cohort. Because counts were too low, about 18 rarely observed V segments, including chromosome 9 orphons, were excluded from the earlier analysis of some 540 of the donors. The classifier was reported to diagnose cytomegalovirus status with high specificity and sensitivity in both the original cohort and the validation cohort. HLA typing was unavailable for some donors at each locus, so association tests used only the typed subset. Some IMGT-functional V segments, including TRBV6-2 and TRBV6-3, could not be told apart with the 87-base-pair reads, so those segments were excluded. A later analysis associated 16,951 TCR beta sequences with specific HLA alleles at a false discovery rate of 0.05. This cohort had only TCR beta chains sequenced, and the lack of alpha or paired-chain data limited which features could be detected. A few of the identified cytomegalovirus-associated TCR beta chains were confirmed in vitro to be specific for cytomegalovirus antigens. Presence/absence analyses assumed roughly uniform sequencing depth across donors, an assumption that may not hold. In a later analysis, several top co-occurrence clusters were reported to appear linked to parvovirus B19, influenza, CMV and Epstein-Barr virus. According to a later genetic analysis, donors in an Asian-associated ancestry cluster had fewer N-insertions in productive TCRs than the approximately 700-donor mean. Correlated functional status among segregating V segments might reflect linkage disequilibrium, but an unknown experimental factor could not be ruled out. According to a later analysis, most CMV-associated TCR beta chains appeared to be HLA-restricted, and the HLA associations seemed to be driven largely by CMV exposure. In a later analysis, the rate of TCR association differed among HLA loci, with DRB1 alleles having the most associated TCRs and HLA-C alleles having the fewest. For the cohort, immune exposure information was limited to CMV serostatus. In an earlier analysis of around 600 of the donors, most TCR beta V segments were observed in productive rearrangements about 90% or about 30% of the time, broadly matching IMGT annotations. Compared with equally common non-associated chains, HLA-associated TCR beta chains in a later analysis were more clonally expanded and had lower generation probabilities. In a later genetic analysis, a missense DCLRE1C variant was associated with V-gene and J-gene trimming of TCR beta chains, and the association was replicated in an independent cohort. In the study, 164 TCR beta chains were listed as associated with cytomegalovirus. Strong co-occurrence of HLA alleles, especially DR and DQ, made assigning TCR associations to individual alleles difficult. A group of highly shared sequence variants was considered likely to be a technical artifact of the sequencing pipeline. The authors suggested that the approach could potentially be extended to other disease states and immunological phenotypes.

The cohort was made up of approximately 670 healthy bone marrow donors. Cohort members were all nominally healthy when sampled, although unrecorded immune exposures were likely present. The donor was CMV seropositive and was included in the group of about 290 seropositive cohort members. Every donor gave a peripheral blood sample, and the peripheral blood mononuclear cells from that sample were used for TCR beta sequencing. Genomic DNA was extracted from the blood cell samples with the Qiagen DNeasy Blood Extraction Kit. The sequence was collected from a man aged 35 to 55 in good health and CMV-seropositive. The chain is assembled from TRBV19 and TRBJ2-5; a weak D assignment points to TRBD2 (6 bases agree). Sequencing was carried out using PBMCs. In nucleotide form, the sequence is TGTGCCAGTAGCCGGGGGGAGACCCAGTACTTC. It is translated as CASSRGETQYF.